These 18 T cell receptor beta chains were all obtained from the same sample, sequenced in a study of blood T cell repertoires in COVID-19 (dated by TCRdb to the early 2020s). Library preparation used the immunoSEQ multiplex PCR assay. The table was pulled from immuneACCESS by TCRdb, which kept in-frame rearrangements only. Such tables lose some clones; where checked, under half of the loss comes from unresolved V genes, and the rest has no known cause. The table for this sample lists fewer than 400,000 clones; roughly 85% of them were counted only once. Roughly 3.7% of the sample belongs to the ten largest clones. The sequencing sample was made of peripheral blood. These receptors were taken from a woman aged 18-35 years with acute or convalescent COVID-19.

This clone was seen a handful of times. This chain joins TRBV9 and TRBJ1-6; tentative D call: TRBD1 (6 bases). V lost 4 bases and J 9 bases, leaving 14 bases between the germline ends. This CDR3 contains 14 residues. CDR1 and CDR2 (germline): SGDLS, YYNGEE. CDR3 DNA: TGTGCCAGCAGCAGGGGGAGTGGGGCTTCACCCCTCCACTTT. Amino acids: CASSRGSGASPLHF.

The CDR3 sequence is CASSLDGGYHKTVPTGELFF. CDR3 nucleotides: TGCGCCAGCAGCTTGGATGGGGGGTATCACAAAACGGTCCCTACCGGGGAGCTGTTTTTT. The chain couples TRBV5-1 to TRBJ2-2; D may be TRBD2 (6 bases). Germline CDR1 reads SGHRS; CDR2 reads YFSETQ. V lost 0 bases to trimming and J lost 5 bases, with 26 bases between them. The CDR3 loop spans 20 amino acids. Looking up the rest from reference TRBV5-1 and TRBJ2-2 gives the full variable domain: KAGVTQTPRYLIKTRGQQVTLSCSPISGHRSVSWYQQTPGQGLQFLFEYFSETQRNKGNFPGRFSGRQFSNSRSEMNVSTLELGDSALYLCASSLDGGYHKTVPTGELFFGEGSRLTVL.

V usage is TRBV6-2 or TRBV6-3 and J usage is TRBJ1-3; TRBD1 aligns across 7 bases. This CDR3 comprises 14 residues. Germline V lookup: CDR1 MNHEY, CDR2 SVGEGT. The V gene end was trimmed by 5 bases and the J gene end by 2 bases; junction bases not matched to a gene: 3. CDR3 loop: CASSQTGTGNTIYF. CDR3 bases: TGTGCCAGCAGTCAGACAGGGACTGGAAACACCATATATTTT.

The rearrangement uses TRBV5-1 and TRBJ2-1; TRBD2 aligns across 15 bases. J lost 4 bases, V lost 3 bases, and 2 bases had no gene match. CDR1 and CDR2 (germline): SGHRS, YFSETQ. The CDR3 contains 16 residues. CDR3 region: CASSSGTSGGYNEQFF. Here the CDR3 DNA reads TGCGCCAGCAGCTCCGGGACTAGCGGGGGGTACAATGAGCAGTTCTTC.

The J gene is TRBJ2-7, the V gene TRBV28, with 7 positions matching TRBD1. CDR3 size: 12 residues. V lost 3 bases and J lost 6; bases outside the gene matches: 2. Germline V lookup: CDR1 MDHEN, CDR2 SYDVKM. Here the CDR3 reads CASSLTGLEQYF. DNA for the CDR3: TGTGCCAGCAGTTTGACAGGGCTCGAGCAGTACTTC.

The V gene is TRBV4-1, the J gene TRBJ1-1; weak D call: TRBD1 (6 bases). Trimming shortened V by 6 bases and J by 5 bases, and 16 bases separated the two germline ends. Germline CDR1 reads MGHRA; CDR2 reads YSYEKL. The CDR3 runs to 14 residues. CDR3 DNA: TGCGCCAGCAGACCTACAGGGAGGGGAACTGAAGCTTTCTTT. Translating gives CASRPTGRGTEAFF.

This clone has a count of ten or more. The chain links TRBV19 to TRBJ2-7; D remains ambiguous. The ends were cut back, 1 base at V and 1 base at J, with 14 bases in the middle. Germline CDR1 reads LNHDA; CDR2 reads SQIVND (reference sequence). The CDR3 sequence is 16 residues long. Here the CDR3 reads CASSIGGEPFSYEQYF. The CDR3 DNA reads as TGTGCCAGTAGTATAGGTGGAGAGCCATTTTCCTACGAGCAGTACTTC.

The V call is TRBV30, the J call TRBJ1-3, with a possible D match to TRBD1 (6 bases). Trimming cost V 2 bases and J 0 bases, with 23 bases left between them. CDR3 length: 19 residues. Germline CDR1 reads GTSNPN; CDR2 reads SVGIG (reference sequence). CDR3 residues: CAWSPWTDAGADSGNTIYF. In nucleotides, the CDR3 is TGTGCCTGGAGTCCCTGGACAGACGCTGGGGCTGACTCTGGAAACACCATATATTTT.

The rearrangement uses TRBV9 and TRBJ2-7; tentatively, D is TRBD1 (5 bases). The CDR3 totals 15 residues. The V gene's germline CDR1 is SGDLS and CDR2 YYNGEE. Deletions cut 2 bases from V and 5 bases from J, with 17 bases between. The CDR3 DNA sequence: TGTGCCAGCAGCGTGGGCTCTGTGCTAGGGGACGAGCAGTACTTC. Translated, it gives CASSVGSVLGDEQYF.

The rearrangement uses TRBV4-1 and TRBJ2-7, with TRBD1 identical over 7 bases. The CDR3 loop spans 15 amino acids. Germline CDR1 MGHRA, CDR2 YSYEKL. The ends lost 3 bases at V and 4 bases at J; junction bases unmatched: 9. CDR3 DNA sequence: TGCGCCAGCAGCCATGCCGGGACAGCACTGTACGAGCAGTACTTC. This encodes CASSHAGTALYEQYF.

This clone was recorded once. The chain joins TRBV5-1 to TRBJ2-7, with 9 bases matching TRBD2. The V gene end was trimmed by 4 bases and the J gene end by 3 bases; junction bases not matched to a gene: 2. Germline V gives CDR1 SGHRS, CDR2 YFSETQ. This CDR3 is 13 amino acids long. DNA of the CDR3: TGCGCCAGCAGCCCAGCGGGGGGCTACGAGCAGTACTTC. Amino acids: CASSPAGGYEQYF.

The chain couples TRBV6-5 to TRBJ1-1; no firm D call. Trimming took off 6 bases at V and 3 bases at J, with 11 bases between the two ends. CDR3 length: 13 residues. The germline gives CDR1 MNHEY, CDR2 SVGAGI. The CDR3: CASSRYRDTEAFF. The CDR3 DNA reads as TGTGCCAGCAGCCGATATCGGGACACTGAAGCTTTCTTT.

The chain employs TRBV30 and TRBJ1-6; D may be TRBD1 (6 bases). Trimming took 4 bases from V and 1 from J, leaving 14 bases between them. Per germline, CDR1 GTSNPN and CDR2 SVGIG (reference sequence). This CDR3 contains 16 residues. The chain's CDR3 is CAWTLPTGSYNSPLHF. In DNA form, the CDR3 reads TGTGCCTGGACGCTGCCCACAGGGTCCTATAATTCACCCCTCCACTTT.

The chain employs TRBV18 and TRBJ2-3, with TRBD1 as a possible D gene (7 bases). V shed 3 bases and J shed 6 bases, with 19 bases lying between them. The CDR3 has 16 amino acids. Germline lookup yields CDR1 KGHSH and CDR2 LQKENI. The CDR3 here is CASSPFLEGATDTQYF. The CDR3, as DNA: TGTGCCAGCTCACCTTTTCTGGAGGGGGCGACGGATACGCAGTATTTT.

The chain employs TRBV27 and TRBJ1-1, with TRBD1 matching over 7 bases. CDR3 length equals 13 residues. V was pared by 10 bases and J by 1 base, with 6 bases of the junction left unmatched. In germline, CDR1 is MNHEY, CDR2 SMNVEV (reference sequence). The CDR3 loop is CATRDRANTEAFF. The CDR3 nucleotides read TGTGCCACCCGAGACAGGGCGAACACTGAAGCTTTCTTT.

This clone showed up just a few times. The chain employs TRBV5-1 and TRBJ1-2; 8 nucleotides align to TRBD1. This CDR3 comprises 15 residues. Germline V gene data show CDR1 as SGHRS and CDR2 as YFSETQ. V trimming: 3 bases; J trimming: 1 base; junction bases outside the gene matches: 5. The CDR3 DNA reads TGCGCCAGCAGCTCATCAGGGGGCAGTAACTATGGCTACACCTTC. Translation gives CASSSSGGSNYGYTF.

V and J are TRBV3-1 (or the pseudogene TRBV3-2) and TRBJ1-2, with TRBD1 as a possible D gene (6 bases). The CDR3 has 14 amino acids. V shed 5 bases and J shed 3 bases, with 13 bases lying between them. Germline CDR1 reads LGHDT; CDR2 reads YNNKEL (reference sequence). The CDR3 protein is CASSKQGADYGYTF. Here the CDR3 DNA reads TGTGCCAGCAGCAAACAGGGTGCGGACTATGGCTACACCTTC.

This rearrangement joins TRBV30 to TRBJ2-7, with D hard to call. Trimming left V 1 base short and J 4 bases short, with 11 bases between. Germline V CDR1 and CDR2: GTSNPN, SVGIG (reference sequence). This CDR3 comprises 13 residues. The CDR3 reads CAWSGNSPYEQYF. The CDR3 DNA reads as TGTGCCTGGAGTGGGAACAGTCCGTACGAGCAGTACTTC.